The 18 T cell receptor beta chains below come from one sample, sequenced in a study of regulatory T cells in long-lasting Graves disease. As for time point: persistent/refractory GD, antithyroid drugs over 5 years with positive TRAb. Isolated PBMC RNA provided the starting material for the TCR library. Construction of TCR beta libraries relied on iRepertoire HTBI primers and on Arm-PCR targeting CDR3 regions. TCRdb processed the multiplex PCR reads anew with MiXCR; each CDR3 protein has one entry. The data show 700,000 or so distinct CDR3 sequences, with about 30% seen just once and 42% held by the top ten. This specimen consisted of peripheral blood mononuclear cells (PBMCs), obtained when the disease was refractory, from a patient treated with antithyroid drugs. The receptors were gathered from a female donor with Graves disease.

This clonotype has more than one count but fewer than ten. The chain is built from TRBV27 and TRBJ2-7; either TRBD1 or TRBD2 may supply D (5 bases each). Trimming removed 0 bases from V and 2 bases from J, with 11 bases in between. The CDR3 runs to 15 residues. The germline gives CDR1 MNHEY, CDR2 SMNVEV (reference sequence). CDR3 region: CASSLSSLGAYEQYF. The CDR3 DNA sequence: TGTGCCAGCAGTTTATCTTCGTTGGGGGCCTACGAGCAGTACTTC.

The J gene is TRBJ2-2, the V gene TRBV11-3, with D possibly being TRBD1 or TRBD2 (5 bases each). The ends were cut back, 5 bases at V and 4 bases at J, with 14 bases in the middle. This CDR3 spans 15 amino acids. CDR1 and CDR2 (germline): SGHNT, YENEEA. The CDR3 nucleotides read TGTGCCAGCAGCGAAACGGGGCGGCGCACCGGGGAGCTGTTTTTT. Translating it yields CASSETGRRTGELFF.

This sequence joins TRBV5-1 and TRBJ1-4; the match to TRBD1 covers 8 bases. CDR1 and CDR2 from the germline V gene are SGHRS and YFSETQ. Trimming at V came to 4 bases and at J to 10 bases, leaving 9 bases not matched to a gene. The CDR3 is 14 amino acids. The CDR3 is CASSRTTGDAKLFF. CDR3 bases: TGCGCCAGCAGCCGAACGACAGGGGACGCAAAACTGTTTTTT.

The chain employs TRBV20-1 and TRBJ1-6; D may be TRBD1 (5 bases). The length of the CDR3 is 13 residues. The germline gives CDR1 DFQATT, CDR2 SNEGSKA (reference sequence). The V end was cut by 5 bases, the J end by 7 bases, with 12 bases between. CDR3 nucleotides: TGCAGTGCTGGGCCGGACACCAATTCACCCCTCCACTTT. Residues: CSAGPDTNSPLHF.

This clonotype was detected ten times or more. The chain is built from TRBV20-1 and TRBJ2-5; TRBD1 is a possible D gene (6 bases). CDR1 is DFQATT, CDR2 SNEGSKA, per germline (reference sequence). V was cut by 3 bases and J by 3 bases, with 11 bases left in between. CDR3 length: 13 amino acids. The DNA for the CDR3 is TGCAGTGCTAGGTTCAGGGGAGAAGAGACCCAGTACTTC. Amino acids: CSARFRGEETQYF.

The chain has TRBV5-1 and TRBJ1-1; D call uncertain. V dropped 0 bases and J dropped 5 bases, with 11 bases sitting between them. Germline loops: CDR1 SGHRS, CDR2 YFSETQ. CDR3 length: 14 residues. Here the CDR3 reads CASSLEDAGTEAFF. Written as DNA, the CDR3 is TGCGCCAGCAGCTTGGAAGACGCGGGGACTGAAGCTTTCTTT. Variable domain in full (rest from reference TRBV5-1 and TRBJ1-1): KAGVTQTPRYLIKTRGQQVTLSCSPISGHRSVSWYQQTPGQGLQFLFEYFSETQRNKGNFPGRFSGRQFSNSRSEMNVSTLELGDSALYLCASSLEDAGTEAFFGQGTRLTVV.

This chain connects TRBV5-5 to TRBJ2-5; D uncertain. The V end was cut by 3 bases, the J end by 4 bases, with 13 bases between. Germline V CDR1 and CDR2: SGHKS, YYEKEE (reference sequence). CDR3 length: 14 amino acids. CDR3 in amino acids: CASSSDPSRETQYF. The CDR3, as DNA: TGTGCCAGCAGCTCCGACCCCTCCCGAGAGACCCAGTACTTC.

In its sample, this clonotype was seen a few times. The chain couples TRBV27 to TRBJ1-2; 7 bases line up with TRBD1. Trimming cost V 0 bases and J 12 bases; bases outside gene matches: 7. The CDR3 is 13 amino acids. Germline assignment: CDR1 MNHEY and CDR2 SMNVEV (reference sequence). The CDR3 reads CASSLSQGLVNTF. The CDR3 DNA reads TGTGCCAGCAGTTTATCACAGGGGTTAGTAAACACCTTC.

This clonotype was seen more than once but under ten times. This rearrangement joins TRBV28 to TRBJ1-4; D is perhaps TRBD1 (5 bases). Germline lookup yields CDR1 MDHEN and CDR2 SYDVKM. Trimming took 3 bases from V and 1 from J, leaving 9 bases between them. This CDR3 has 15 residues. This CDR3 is CASSFSGVTNEKLFF. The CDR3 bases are TGTGCCAGCAGTTTCTCGGGGGTAACTAATGAAAAACTGTTTTTT. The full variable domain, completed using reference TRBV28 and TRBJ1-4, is DVKVTQSSRYLVKRTGEKVFLECVQDMDHENMFWYRQDPGLGLRLIYFSYDVKMKEKGDIPEGYSVSREKKERFSLILESASTNQTSMYLCASSFSGVTNEKLFFGSGTQLSVL.

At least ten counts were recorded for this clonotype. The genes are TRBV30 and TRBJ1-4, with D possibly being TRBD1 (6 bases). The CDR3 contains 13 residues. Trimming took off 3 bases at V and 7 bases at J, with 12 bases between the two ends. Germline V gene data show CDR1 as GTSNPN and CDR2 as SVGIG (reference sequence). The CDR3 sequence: CAWSGAGAEKLFF. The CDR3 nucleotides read TGTGCCTGGAGCGGGGCAGGGGCTGAAAAACTGTTTTTT.

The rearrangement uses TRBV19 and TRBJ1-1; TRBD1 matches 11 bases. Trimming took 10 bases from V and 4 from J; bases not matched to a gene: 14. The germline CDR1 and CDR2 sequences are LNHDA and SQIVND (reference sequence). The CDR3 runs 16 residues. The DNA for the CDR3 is TGTGCCACCACGGACAGGGGGCGCATAGAGGGCACTGAAGCTTTCTTT. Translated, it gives CATTDRGRIEGTEAFF.

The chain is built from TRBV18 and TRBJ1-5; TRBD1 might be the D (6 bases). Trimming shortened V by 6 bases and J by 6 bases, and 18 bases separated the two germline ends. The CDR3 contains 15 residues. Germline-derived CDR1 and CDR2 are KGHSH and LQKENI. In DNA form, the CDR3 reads TGTGCCAGCTCCGGCACCGGGGGCGGCCCTCAGCCCCAGCATTTT. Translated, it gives CASSGTGGGPQPQHF.

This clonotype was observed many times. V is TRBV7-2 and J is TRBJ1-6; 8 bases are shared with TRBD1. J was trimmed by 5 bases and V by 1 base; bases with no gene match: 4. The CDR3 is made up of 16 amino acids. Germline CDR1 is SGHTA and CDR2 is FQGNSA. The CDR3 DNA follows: TGTGCCAGCAGCTTAGGACAGGGGAGAAATAATTCACCCCTCCACTTT. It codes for CASSLGQGRNNSPLHF.

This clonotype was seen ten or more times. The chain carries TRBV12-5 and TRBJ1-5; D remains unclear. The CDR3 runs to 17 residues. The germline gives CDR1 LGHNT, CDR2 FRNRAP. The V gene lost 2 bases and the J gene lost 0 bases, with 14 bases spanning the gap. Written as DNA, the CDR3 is TGTGCTAGTGGTTTGTGGCAGGTTCTTCATAGCAATCAGCCCCAGCATTTT. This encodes CASGLWQVLHSNQPQHF. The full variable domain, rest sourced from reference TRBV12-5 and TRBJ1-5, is DARVTQTPRHKVTEMGQEVTMRCQPILGHNTVFWYRQTMMQGLELLAYFRNRAPLDDSGMPKDRFSAEMPDATLATLKIQPSEPRDSAVYFCASGLWQVLHSNQPQHFGDGTRLSIL.

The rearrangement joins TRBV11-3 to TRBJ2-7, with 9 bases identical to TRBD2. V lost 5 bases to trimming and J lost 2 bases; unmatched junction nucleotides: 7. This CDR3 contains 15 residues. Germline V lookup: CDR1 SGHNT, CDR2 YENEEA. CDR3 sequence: CASSPTSGHAYEQYF. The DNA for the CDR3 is TGTGCCAGCAGCCCAACTAGCGGGCACGCCTACGAGCAGTACTTC.

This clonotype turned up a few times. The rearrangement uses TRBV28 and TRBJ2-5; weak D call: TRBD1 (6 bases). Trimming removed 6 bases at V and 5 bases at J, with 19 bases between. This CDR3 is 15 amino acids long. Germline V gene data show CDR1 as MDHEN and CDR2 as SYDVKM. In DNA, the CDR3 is TGTGCCAGCAGCCCACCCAGGGGTTCCGGGGAGACCCAGTACTTC. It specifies CASSPPRGSGETQYF.

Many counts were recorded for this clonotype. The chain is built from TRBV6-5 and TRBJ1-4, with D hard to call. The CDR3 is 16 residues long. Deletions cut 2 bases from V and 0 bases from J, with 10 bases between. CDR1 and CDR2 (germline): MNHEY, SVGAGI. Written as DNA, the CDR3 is TGTGCCAGCAGTTACCGTGGCGGGGCAACTAATGAAAAACTGTTTTTT. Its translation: CASSYRGGATNEKLFF.

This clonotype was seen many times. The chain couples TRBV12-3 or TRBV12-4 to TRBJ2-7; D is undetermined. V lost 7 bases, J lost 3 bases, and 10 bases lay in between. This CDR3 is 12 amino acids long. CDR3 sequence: CASKRAGYEQYF. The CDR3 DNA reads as TGTGCCAGCAAAAGGGCCGGCTACGAGCAGTACTTC.